This TCR beta chain derives from a study of T cells in Graves' hyperthyroidism and ophthalmopathy. Amplified regions were TCR beta CDR3 sequences from RNA transcripts. HTBI primers were used for first-round RT-PCR of the TCR CDR3. TCRdb fed the multiplex PCR reads into MiXCR, producing one record per CDR3 protein. The data contain 560,000 or so distinct CDR3 sequences, about 20% of them singletons. For the diagnoses, clinical symptoms, serum thyroxine and TRAb, thyroid ultrasound and orbital computed tomography were used. This CDR3 region has 19 residues. Germline V gene sequence: CDR1 LGHDT, CDR2 YNNKEL (reference sequence). V shed 0 bases, J shed 1 base, and the junction held 10 bases outside the gene matches.

This sequence joins TRBV3-1 and TRBJ2-1; 9 nucleotides align to TRBD2. Sequencing was performed on blood. The TCR sequence derives from a man aged 35 to 55 with Graves' ophthalmopathy. CDR3 nucleotides: TGTGCCAGCAGCCAAGATGGGAGGCGGGGGGGCGGGTCCTACAATGAGCAGTTCTTC. This translates into CASSQDGRRGGGSYNEQFF.